This T cell receptor (beta chain) was captured by sequencing in a study of T cell repertoires in cytomegalovirus infection. Study background: The public TCR beta signatures pointed to both CMV infection and matching HLA type.

A single record per CDR3 protein comes from TCRdb applying MiXCR to the reads. The table includes around 130,000 distinct CDR3 sequences, approximately 24% detected once. A note on this clonotype: What it binds is not known.

The CDR3 sequence is 15 residues long. The V and J ends lost 5 bases and 4 bases, in that order; junction bases with no gene match: 7. This chain joins TRBV12-3 or TRBV12-4 and TRBJ1-1; 10 bases match TRBD1. The receptor was isolated from a human donor in good health (CMV status not recorded). Some clones in this sample may be carry-over from other donors' samples. The sample taken for sequencing was PBMCs, sequenced either directly or after in vitro stimulation (not recorded which). CDR3 sequence: CASSRTGGWSTEAFF. The CDR3 nucleotides read TGTGCCAGCAGTCGGACAGGGGGGTGGAGCACTGAAGCTTTCTTT.